Below, 5 T cell receptor beta chains from the same sample are listed, as sequenced in a study of T cell repertoires in cytomegalovirus infection. TCRdb passed the reads through MiXCR, listing each CDR3 protein once. Of about 360,000 distinct CDR3 sequences in the sample, around 18% were seen once. The sequencing sample was made of PBMCs. The receptors were gathered from a human donor in good health (CMV status not recorded). Some clones in this sample may be carry-over from other donors' samples.

V is TRBV9 and J is TRBJ2-7; a weak D match, TRBD1 (5 bases). CDR1 is SGDLS and CDR2 is YYNGEE in the germline V gene. The V end lost 0 bases, the J end lost 2 bases, and 12 bases lay between the germline ends. The CDR3 has 15 amino acids. The CDR3 coding sequence is TGTGCCAGCAGCGTAGGGGCAGGGATCCCCTACGAGCAGTACTTC. Protein: CASSVGAGIPYEQYF.

The rearrangement uses TRBV19 and TRBJ2-2; unclear D gene. The CDR3 runs to 13 residues. Germline V gives CDR1 LNHDA, CDR2 SQIVND (reference sequence). Trimming took 2 bases from V and 5 from J, leaving 6 bases between them. CDR3 region: CASSIWPTGELFF. The CDR3 nucleotides are TGTGCCAGTAGTATATGGCCGACCGGGGAGCTGTTTTTT. The whole variable domain, filled in from reference TRBV19 and TRBJ2-2, reads DGGITQSPKYLFRKEGQNVTLSCEQNLNHDAMYWYRQDPGQGLRLIYYSQIVNDFQKGDIAEGYSVSREKKESFPLTVTSAQKNPTAFYLCASSIWPTGELFFGEGSRLTVL.

The V and J genes are TRBV6-6 and TRBJ2-7, with D maybe TRBD2 (7 bases). The CDR3 length is 16 residues. The germline gives CDR1 MNHNY, CDR2 SVGAGI (reference sequence). Trimming removed 5 bases at V and 2 bases at J, with 19 bases between. The CDR3 sequence: CASSPPVGRGTYEQYF. The CDR3, as DNA: TGTGCCAGCAGTCCCCCAGTGGGGAGGGGGACCTACGAGCAGTACTTC.

This clonotype was counted only a few times. V usage is TRBV20-1 and J usage is TRBJ2-1, with TRBD1 identical over 7 bases. The germline V gene has CDR1 DFQATT and CDR2 SNEGSKA (reference sequence). V was clipped by 6 bases and J by 6 bases; unmatched bases: 5. The CDR3 consists of 12 residues. CDR3 DNA sequence: TGCAGTGCCGACGACAGGGCCAATGAGCAGTTCTTC. This translates into CSADDRANEQFF.

V gene TRBV2 combines with J gene TRBJ1-1, with TRBD1 as a possible D gene (6 bases). The CDR3 sequence is 12 residues long. V lost 5 bases to trimming and J lost 8 bases, with 12 bases between them. The germline V gene encodes CDR1 SNHLY and CDR2 FYNNEI. CDR3 bases: TGTGCCAGCAGTCGTTGGACAGAAGAAGCTTTCTTT. Its protein is CASSRWTEEAFF.